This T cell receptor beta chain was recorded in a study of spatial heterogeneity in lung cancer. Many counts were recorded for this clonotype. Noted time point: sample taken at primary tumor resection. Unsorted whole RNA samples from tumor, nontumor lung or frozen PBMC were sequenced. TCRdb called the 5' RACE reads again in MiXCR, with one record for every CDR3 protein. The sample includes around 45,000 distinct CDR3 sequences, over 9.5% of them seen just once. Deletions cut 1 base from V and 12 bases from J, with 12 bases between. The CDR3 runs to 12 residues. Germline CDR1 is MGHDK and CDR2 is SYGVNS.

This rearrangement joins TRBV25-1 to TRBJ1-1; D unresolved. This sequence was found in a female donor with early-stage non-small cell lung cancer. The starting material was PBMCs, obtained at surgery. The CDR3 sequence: CASSEFDRSSFF. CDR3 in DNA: TGTGCCAGCAGTGAATTTGACCGTTCGTCTTTCTTT.